This passage covers 19 T cell receptor beta chains from one sample sequenced in a study of blood T cell repertoires in COVID-19. Sequenced by immunoSEQ multiplex PCR; TCRdb stores in-frame clones only, minus some. The sample holds fewer than 450,000 clones, approximately 88% seen once. The material sequenced was peripheral blood. These TCRs come from a woman between 50 and 59 years old with COVID-19, enrolled during active disease.

CDR3 bases: TGTGCCAGCAGCACCGGACTAGCGGGGAGTGAGACCCAGTACTTC. Protein product: CASSTGLAGSETQYF. The chain links TRBV13 to TRBJ2-5; 12 bases line up with TRBD2. Germline CDR1 and CDR2: PRHDT and FYEKMQ (reference sequence). After removal of 5 bases from V and 5 bases from J, the junction contained 6 bases not matched to a gene. The CDR3 is 15 amino acids.

This chain links TRBV11-2 with TRBJ1-2, with D uncertain. V lost 5 bases, J lost 7 bases, and 17 bases lay in between. This CDR3 is 14 amino acids long. Per the germline V gene, CDR1 is SGHAT and CDR2 is FQNNGV. Here the CDR3 reads CASSLNRGGGGYTF. In DNA, the CDR3 is TGTGCCAGCAGCCTGAACCGGGGAGGCGGTGGCTACACCTTC.

The chain uses TRBV7-9 and TRBJ1-4, with no clear D. Between the trimmed V and J ends, which lost 1 base and 3 bases, there was a span of 6 bases. The CDR3 has 14 residues. Per the germline V gene, CDR1 is SEHNR and CDR2 is FQNEAQ (reference sequence). The CDR3 reads CASSLDSPNEKLFF. The CDR3 nucleotides are TGTGCCAGCAGCTTAGACAGCCCTAATGAAAAACTGTTTTTT.

The chain is built from TRBV28 and TRBJ2-7; TRBD2 agrees at 8 bases. This CDR3 spans 18 amino acids. V gave up 2 bases and J gave up 3 bases; unmatched junction bases: 15. Looked up from germline, CDR1 is MDHEN and CDR2 is SYDVKM. The CDR3: CASSLEFSGVPLGYEQYF. The CDR3 region has the DNA TGTGCCAGCAGTTTAGAGTTTAGCGGGGTGCCCCTAGGCTACGAGCAGTACTTC.

V and J are TRBV29-1 and TRBJ2-1; 11 nucleotides line up with TRBD2. This CDR3 is 18 amino acids long. V was pared by 2 bases and J by 1 base, with 10 bases of the junction left unmatched. CDR1 and CDR2 from the germline V gene are SQVTM and ANQGSEA. In nucleotides, the CDR3 is TGCAGCGTTGAATCACTAGCGGGGGCCGAAATATCCTACAATGAGCAGTTCTTC. Protein product: CSVESLAGAEISYNEQFF.

This clone was found once. The junction departs from the called germline gene at one end, perhaps through a read error. V gene TRBV10-3 combines with J gene TRBJ1-1, with 11 bases aligning to TRBD1. Looked up from germline, CDR1 is ENHRY and CDR2 is SYGVKD. The CDR3 is 14 residues long. As DNA, the CDR3 is TGTGCCATCAGTCGCGGACAGGGGGCGTCTGAAGGTCTTTTT. It codes for CAISRGQGASEGLF.

The chain is built from TRBV10-1 and TRBJ2-2; possible D gene TRBD2, 6 bases. Trimming cost V 6 bases and J 5 bases, with 10 bases left between them. Germline V gene data show CDR1 as WNHNN and CDR2 as SYGVQD (reference sequence). The CDR3 totals 13 residues. The CDR3 here is CASREGGTGELFF. In DNA form, the CDR3 reads TGCGCCAGCAGGGAGGGAGGAACCGGGGAGCTGTTTTTT.

The chain employs TRBV5-1 and TRBJ1-2, with 11 bases aligning to TRBD1. The junction had 1 base not matched to a gene; V was cut back by 3 bases and J by 6 bases. The CDR3 totals 13 residues. Germline-derived CDR1 and CDR2 are SGHRS and YFSETQ. CDR3 region: CASSWTGGDGYTF. Here the CDR3 DNA reads TGCGCCAGCAGCTGGACAGGGGGCGATGGCTACACCTTC.

This chain uses TRBV30 with TRBJ1-2; TRBD1 might be the D (5 bases). The CDR3 spans 10 residues. Trimming took 8 bases from V and 4 from J, leaving 8 bases between them. Per the germline V gene, CDR1 is GTSNPN and CDR2 is SVGIG (reference sequence). DNA of the CDR3: TGTGCCCTTAGGGGCTATGGCTACACCTTC. It translates to CALRGYGYTF. Supplemented by reference TRBV30 and TRBJ1-2, the full variable domain reads SQTIHQWPATLVQPVGSPLSLECTVEGTSNPNLYWYRQAAGRGLQLLFYSVGIGQISSEVPQNLSASRPQDRQFILSSKKLLLSDSGFYLCALRGYGYTFGSGTRLTVV.

This clone was recorded a few times. CDR3 nucleotide sequence: TGTGCCAGCAGCTTGACCAGGGAGGTGGACACTGAAGCTTTCTTT. It is translated as CASSLTREVDTEAFF. This chain joins TRBV5-8 and TRBJ1-1; TRBD1 is a possible D gene (5 bases). Trimming removed 1 base from V and 3 bases from J, with 13 bases in between. CDR1 and CDR2 (germline): SGHTS, YDEGEE. This CDR3 spans 15 amino acids. Variable domain in full (rest from reference TRBV5-8 and TRBJ1-1): EAGVTQSPTHLIKTRGQQATLRCSPISGHTSVYWYQQALGLGLQFLLWYDEGEERNRGNFPPRFSGRQFPNYSSELNVNALELEDSALYLCASSLTREVDTEAFFGQGTRLTVV.

A remark on this clone: Other DNA sequences in this sample translate to the same CDR3. The chain couples TRBV5-6 to TRBJ2-5, with D hard to call. The CDR3 length is 11 residues. Germline V gives CDR1 SGHDT, CDR2 YYEEEE. The ends were cut back, 2 bases at V and 5 bases at J, with 4 bases in the middle. This CDR3 reads CASSFGETQYF. In nucleotides, the CDR3 is TGTGCCAGCAGCTTCGGGGAGACCCAGTACTTC.

The chain carries TRBV2 and TRBJ2-5; 8 bases line up with TRBD1. The V gene end was trimmed by 7 bases and the J gene end by 5 bases; junction bases not matched to a gene: 15. This CDR3 has 16 residues. CDR1 is SNHLY, CDR2 FYNNEI, per germline. CDR3 DNA sequence: TGTGCCAGCACCCCCTTGTCAGGGGGCCTGATGGAGACCCAGTACTTC. Its protein product is CASTPLSGGLMETQYF.

V is TRBV28 and J is TRBJ1-2; 7 bases agree with TRBD1. In germline, CDR1 is MDHEN, CDR2 SYDVKM. J lost 5 bases, V lost 4 bases, and 10 bases had no gene match. The CDR3 totals 15 residues. This CDR3 reads CASSSIGTVSYGYTF. CDR3 sequence (DNA): TGTGCCAGCAGTTCCATCGGGACAGTCTCTTATGGCTACACCTTC.

The chain has TRBV27 and TRBJ2-1, with TRBD1 matching over 7 bases. This CDR3 spans 13 amino acids. Germline assignment: CDR1 MNHEY and CDR2 SMNVEV (reference sequence). The trim removed 6 bases at V and 4 bases at J, leaving 3 bases unmatched. CDR3 nucleotide sequence: TGTGCCAGCAGCTGGGACAGATACAATGAGCAGTTCTTC. Translated: CASSWDRYNEQFF.

The rearrangement uses TRBV4-1 and TRBJ1-1; D ambiguous. The CDR3 runs 15 residues. V lost 3 bases and J 0 bases, leaving 11 bases between the germline ends. From germline, CDR1 is MGHRA and CDR2 YSYEKL. The CDR3 spells CASSQGHRMNTEAFF. The DNA for the CDR3 is TGCGCCAGCAGCCAGGGCCACCGCATGAACACTGAAGCTTTCTTT.

The V gene is TRBV4-2, the J gene TRBJ2-3, with TRBD2 matching 13 bases. This CDR3 comprises 19 residues. V was clipped by 1 base and J by 4 bases; unmatched bases: 11. Per germline, CDR1 LGHNA and CDR2 YNFKEQ. The CDR3 region is CASSQGGLRLAGGPDTQYF. The CDR3 DNA follows: TGTGCCAGCAGCCAAGGAGGGCTTAGACTAGCGGGGGGCCCAGATACGCAGTATTTT.

This rearrangement joins TRBV9 to TRBJ2-2; tentatively, D is TRBD1 (5 bases). In germline, CDR1 is SGDLS, CDR2 YYNGEE. The germline V and J ends were trimmed by 0 bases and 0 bases, with 12 bases remaining between them. The CDR3 spans 17 residues. CDR3 in amino acids: CASSVGWGPANTGELFF. CDR3 coding DNA: TGTGCCAGCAGCGTAGGATGGGGCCCCGCGAACACCGGGGAGCTGTTTTTT.

J is TRBJ2-3 and V is TRBV24-1; perhaps TRBD2 as D (6 bases). The V gene's germline CDR1 is KGHDR and CDR2 SFDVKD. Trimming took off 3 bases at V and 3 bases at J, with 12 bases between the two ends. The CDR3 is made up of 15 amino acids. Here the CDR3 DNA reads TGTGCCACCAGTGATCCGTCGGGGGAGACAGATACGCAGTATTTT. Protein: CATSDPSGETDTQYF.

The chain carries TRBV20-1 and TRBJ1-2; no firm D call. CDR1 and CDR2 from the germline V gene are DFQATT and SNEGSKA (reference sequence). This CDR3 is built from 11 residues. The V gene lost 2 bases and the J gene lost 6 bases, with 7 bases spanning the gap. The CDR3 coding sequence is TGCAGTGCTAGATCCGTCCATGGCTACACCTTC. It yields the protein CSARSVHGYTF.